This TCR beta chain was identified during a study of response to subunit inactivated influenza vaccine. Broader study findings: There was a suggestion from the authors that each seasonal influenza vaccination recruits few new T cells.

TCRdb fed the RT-PCR reads into MiXCR, producing one record per CDR3 protein. The sample consists of under 200,000 distinct CDR3 sequences, approximately 10% of them appearing once. As to this clonotype: Its antigen is unknown.

Germline CDR1 reads DFQATT; CDR2 reads SNEGSKA (reference sequence). The J segment lost 4 bases and the V segment lost 1 base, leaving 5 bases of the junction unmatched. This CDR3 spans 15 amino acids. Sequenced here: non-naive T cells sorted from PBMCs, sampled more than 35 days after vaccination. V is TRBV20-1 and J is TRBJ2-7; 12 bases are a match to TRBD2. The source of this sequence is a man in his fifties or sixties who received an inactivated influenza vaccine. As DNA, the CDR3 is TGCAGTGCTAGAGGGGAACTAGCGGGAGGATACGAGCAGTACTTC. Its translation: CSARGELAGGYEQYF.